These T cell receptor beta chains were read from a single sample in a study of beta chain features in type 1 diabetes. Sequenced by immunoSEQ multiplex PCR; TCRdb stores in-frame clones only, minus some. This table has over 300,000 clones, about a tenth appearing once. Sequencing was carried out using central memory CD4+ T cells from blood. These receptors were obtained from a man in his thirties or forties with type 1 diabetes. The CDR3 runs from the conserved cysteine through the conserved F or W. The order of the fields is J gene, clone size, V gene, D gene, CDR3 protein, CDR3 DNA. A D gene is named only where the DNA matches it firmly. A row's size may be missing; if present it is once, few, many or a size class.

j_call: TRBJ1-1
clone_size: .
v_call: TRBV6-1
d_call: .
cdr3_aa: CASSTLRGAEAFF
cdr3_nt: TGTGCCAGCAGTACCCTCCGGGGGGCTGAAGCTTTCTTT

j_call: TRBJ1-4
clone_size: .
v_call: TRBV5-8
d_call: TRBD1
cdr3_aa: CASRGQGAEKLFF
cdr3_nt: TGTGCCAGCAGGGGACAGGGGGCAGAAAAACTGTTTTTT

j_call: TRBJ1-5
clone_size: .
v_call: TRBV7-9
d_call: .
cdr3_aa: CASSQSNSNQPQHF
cdr3_nt: TGTGCCAGCAGCCAAAGCAATAGCAATCAGCCCCAGCATTTT

j_call: TRBJ2-3
clone_size: few
v_call: TRBV7-9
d_call: .
cdr3_aa: CASSLGSQGGWDTQYF
cdr3_nt: TGTGCCAGCAGCTTAGGCTCACAAGGTGGATGGGATACGCAGTATTTT

j_call: TRBJ2-7
clone_size: .
v_call: TRBV9
d_call: TRBD1
cdr3_aa: CASSYTGTGYEQYF
cdr3_nt: TGTGCCAGCAGTTACACCGGGACAGGGTACGAGCAGTACTTC

j_call: TRBJ2-7
clone_size: many
v_call: TRBV30
d_call: TRBD1
cdr3_aa: CAWSGTGYEQYF
cdr3_nt: TGTGCCTGGAGTGGGACAGGATACGAGCAGTACTTC

j_call: TRBJ2-5
clone_size: .
v_call: TRBV7-2
d_call: TRBD2
cdr3_aa: CASSPRTSGGATSQYF
cdr3_nt: TGTGCCAGCAGCCCTAGGACTAGCGGGGGGGCCACGTCCCAGTACTTC

j_call: TRBJ1-5
clone_size: many
v_call: TRBV27
d_call: .
cdr3_aa: CASSLRGTDQPQHF
cdr3_nt: TGTGCCAGCAGTTTACGGGGTACCGATCAGCCCCAGCATTTT

j_call: TRBJ2-6
clone_size: few
v_call: TRBV9
d_call: .
cdr3_aa: CASNQHPYSGANVLTF
cdr3_nt: TGTGCCAGCAACCAACACCCATACTCTGGGGCCAACGTCCTGACTTTC

j_call: TRBJ2-2
clone_size: .
v_call: TRBV11-2
d_call: .
cdr3_aa: CASSLDAGAAFF
cdr3_nt: TGTGCCAGCAGCTTAGATGCGGGGGCAGCCTTTTTT

j_call: TRBJ2-1
clone_size: few
v_call: TRBV7-2
d_call: .
cdr3_aa: CASSLRGGNEQFF
cdr3_nt: TGTGCCAGCAGCTTACGAGGGGGGAATGAGCAGTTCTTC

j_call: TRBJ1-4
clone_size: few
v_call: TRBV30
d_call: .
cdr3_aa: CAWSVDRSEKLFF
cdr3_nt: TGTGCCTGGAGTGTCGATAGGAGTGAAAAACTGTTTTTT

j_call: TRBJ2-6
clone_size: few
v_call: TRBV10-3
d_call: TRBD2
cdr3_aa: CAISEFLAGALSGANVLTF
cdr3_nt: TGTGCCATCAGTGAGTTCCTAGCGGGGGCCCTCTCTGGGGCCAACGTCCTGACTTTC

j_call: TRBJ1-1
clone_size: .
v_call: TRBV27
d_call: .
cdr3_aa: CARGGDLNTEAFF
cdr3_nt: TGTGCCAGGGGTGGCGACCTAAACACTGAAGCCTTCTTT

j_call: TRBJ1-5
clone_size: .
v_call: TRBV15
d_call: .
cdr3_aa: CATSRGNDRLAEPQHF
cdr3_nt: TGTGCCACCAGCAGAGGTAACGACAGGCTAGCGGAGCCCCAGCATTTT

j_call: TRBJ2-4
clone_size: many
v_call: TRBV19
d_call: .
cdr3_aa: CASSINTNIQYF
cdr3_nt: TGTGCCAGTAGTATCAATACGAACATTCAGTACTTC

j_call: TRBJ1-2
clone_size: .
v_call: TRBV27
d_call: .
cdr3_aa: CASSASPAGFYGYTF
cdr3_nt: TGTGCCAGCAGTGCCTCCCCGGCAGGGTTCTATGGCTACACCTTC

j_call: TRBJ1-2
clone_size: .
v_call: TRBV27
d_call: .
cdr3_aa: CASSINRVYGYTF
cdr3_nt: TGTGCCAGCAGTATAAACAGGGTCTATGGCTACACCTTC

j_call: TRBJ2-3
clone_size: few
v_call: TRBV9
d_call: TRBD2
cdr3_aa: CASSGGLAGGTDTQYF
cdr3_nt: TGTGCCAGCAGTGGCGGACTAGCGGGGGGCACAGATACGCAGTATTTT

j_call: TRBJ2-7
clone_size: .
v_call: TRBV6-6
d_call: .
cdr3_aa: CASSYLPGSNYEQYF
cdr3_nt: TGTGCCAGCAGTTACCTCCCGGGTTCCAACTACGAGCAGTACTTC

j_call: TRBJ2-3
clone_size: many
v_call: TRBV7-2
d_call: .
cdr3_aa: CASNVHQGTDTQYF
cdr3_nt: TGTGCCAGCAATGTCCATCAGGGAACAGATACGCAGTATTTT

j_call: TRBJ1-5
clone_size: many
v_call: TRBV19
d_call: TRBD1
cdr3_aa: CASGDRNSNQPQHF
cdr3_nt: TGTGCCAGTGGGGACAGAAATAGCAATCAGCCCCAGCATTTT

j_call: TRBJ1-2
clone_size: .
v_call: TRBV10-3
d_call: .
cdr3_aa: CAISEGAGSPRNYGYTF
cdr3_nt: TGTGCCATCAGTGAGGGGGCAGGGTCCCCCCGGAACTATGGCTACACCTTC

j_call: TRBJ1-6
clone_size: many
v_call: TRBV28
d_call: .
cdr3_aa: CASKAPRSPLHF
cdr3_nt: TGTGCCAGCAAGGCCCCCCGTTCACCCCTCCACTTT

j_call: TRBJ1-3
clone_size: .
v_call: TRBV9
d_call: TRBD1
cdr3_aa: CASSDRQGSGNTIYF
cdr3_nt: TGTGCCAGCAGCGACCGACAGGGCTCTGGAAACACCATATATTTT

j_call: TRBJ2-1
clone_size: .
v_call: TRBV2
d_call: .
cdr3_aa: CASSENRGAGNEQFF
cdr3_nt: TGTGCCAGCAGTGAAAATCGGGGGGCTGGGAATGAGCAGTTCTTC

j_call: TRBJ1-2
clone_size: few
v_call: TRBV7-2
d_call: TRBD1
cdr3_aa: CASSLEGQGAVGYTF
cdr3_nt: TGTGCCAGCAGCTTAGAGGGACAGGGGGCGGTAGGCTACACCTTC

j_call: TRBJ1-3
clone_size: few
v_call: TRBV9
d_call: TRBD1
cdr3_aa: CASSEMQGAIYF
cdr3_nt: TGTGCCAGCAGCGAAATGCAGGGGGCCATATATTTT

j_call: TRBJ1-2
clone_size: few
v_call: TRBV18
d_call: .
cdr3_aa: CASSPARQDYGYTF
cdr3_nt: TGTGCCAGCTCACCAGCGCGACAGGACTATGGCTACACCTTC

j_call: TRBJ2-5
clone_size: few
v_call: TRBV6-5
d_call: TRBD1
cdr3_aa: CASTPRGLETQYF
cdr3_nt: TGTGCCAGCACGCCCAGGGGGCTAGAGACCCAGTACTTC

j_call: TRBJ2-2
clone_size: .
v_call: TRBV10-3
d_call: TRBD1
cdr3_aa: CAIRAGTGTSEYHGELFF
cdr3_nt: TGTGCCATCAGGGCCGGGACAGGGACCTCAGAGTATCACGGGGAGCTGTTTTTT

j_call: TRBJ2-3
clone_size: once
v_call: TRBV7-2
d_call: TRBD2
cdr3_aa: CASSLDVAGASTDTQYF
cdr3_nt: TGTGCCAGCAGCTTAGATGTAGCGGGGGCTAGCACAGATACGCAGTATTTT

j_call: TRBJ1-6
clone_size: .
v_call: TRBV5-6
d_call: .
cdr3_aa: CASSFWQVGSPLHF
cdr3_nt: TGTGCCAGCAGCTTCTGGCAGGTCGGCTCACCCCTCCACTTT

j_call: TRBJ2-2
clone_size: .
v_call: TRBV7-2
d_call: TRBD1
cdr3_aa: CASSPDRANTGELFF
cdr3_nt: TGTGCCAGCAGCCCCGACAGGGCGAACACCGGGGAGCTGTTTTTT

j_call: TRBJ2-5
clone_size: many
v_call: TRBV28
d_call: .
cdr3_aa: CASSPGTPEIQYF
cdr3_nt: TGTGCCAGCAGCCCCGGGACTCCTGAAATCCAGTACTTC

j_call: TRBJ1-5
clone_size: few
v_call: TRBV7-8
d_call: TRBD1
cdr3_aa: CASSFGTGESQPQHF
cdr3_nt: TGTGCCAGCAGCTTTGGGACAGGAGAGAGTCAGCCCCAGCATTTT

j_call: TRBJ1-2
clone_size: .
v_call: TRBV18
d_call: .
cdr3_aa: CASSDGDGYGYTF
cdr3_nt: TGTGCCAGCTCCGATGGGGATGGTTATGGCTACACCTTC

j_call: TRBJ2-7
clone_size: .
v_call: TRBV2
d_call: .
cdr3_aa: CASSEQGREYF
cdr3_nt: TGTGCCAGCAGTGAACAGGGAAGAGAGTACTTC

j_call: TRBJ2-3
clone_size: few
v_call: TRBV18
d_call: TRBD2
cdr3_aa: CASSLAGAFTDTQYF
cdr3_nt: TGTGCCAGCTCACTAGCGGGGGCCTTCACAGATACGCAGTATTTT

j_call: TRBJ2-7
clone_size: .
v_call: TRBV28
d_call: .
cdr3_aa: CASFIATYEQYF
cdr3_nt: TGTGCCAGTTTTATCGCCACCTACGAGCAGTACTTC

j_call: TRBJ2-5
clone_size: .
v_call: TRBV28
d_call: TRBD1
cdr3_aa: CASSGDRRAQYF
cdr3_nt: TGTGCCAGCAGCGGGGACAGAAGGGCCCAGTACTTC